A single sample is the source of the 23 T cell receptor beta chains below, sequenced in a study of T cells expressing NK-cell markers. TCRdb re-called the 5' RACE reads, yielding one record per CDR3 amino acid sequence without DNA. This sample's clone table lists 500,000 to 700,000 distinct CDR3 sequences. Material: blood T cells: a sorted CD56 or NKG2C T cell subset, CD4+ or CD8+ T cells, or bulk PBMC T cells (not recorded which). All receptors come from a man aged 18-30 years in good health.

Here the CDR3 reads CASTSIVNTGELFF. The chain carries TRBV12-3 or TRBV12-4 and TRBJ2-2. The CDR3 is made up of 14 amino acids.

The chain links TRBV2 to TRBJ2-7; TCRdb proposes TRBD1, but this gene call is untestable without DNA. Germline CDR1 SNHLY, CDR2 FYNNEI. The CDR3 consists of 15 residues. The chain's CDR3 is CASSGGTGNTYEQYF.

This chain links TRBV9 with TRBJ2-1; TCRdb outputs TRBD1, but without DNA this stays unchecked. From germline, CDR1 is SGDLS and CDR2 YYNGEE. This CDR3 comprises 16 residues. This CDR3 is CASSVVQGVQGSEQFF. The full variable domain, rest sourced from reference TRBV9 and TRBJ2-1, is DSGVTQTPKHLITATGQRVTLRCSPRSGDLSVYWYQQSLDQGLQFLIQYYNGEERAKGNILERFSAQQFPDLHSELNLSSLELGDSALYFCASSVVQGVQGSEQFFGPGTRLTVL.

The chain couples TRBV15 to TRBJ1-2; without DNA, the TCRdb call of TRBD1 cannot be checked. Germline lookup yields CDR1 LNHNV and CDR2 YYDKDF (reference sequence). The CDR3 consists of 15 residues. The CDR3 reads CATSRRDRGNYGYTF.

The rearrangement joins TRBV20-1 to TRBJ2-1; TCRdb calls TRBD2, which cannot be checked without DNA. The CDR3 length is 14 residues. Germline CDR1 reads DFQATT; CDR2 reads SNEGSKA (reference sequence). CDR3 sequence reads: CSARGLAGLNEQFF.

This chain joins TRBV25-1 and TRBJ1-1; the TRBD1 assignment by TCRdb is unverifiable without DNA. Germline assignment: CDR1 MGHDK and CDR2 SYGVNS. The CDR3 is made up of 11 amino acids. The CDR3 here is CASRGGGEAFF.

The chain joins TRBV12-3 or TRBV12-4 to TRBJ2-2; TCRdb indicates TRBD2, and absent DNA this call remains unverified. The CDR3 runs to 16 residues. CDR3: CASSLGGSTNTGELFF.

The chain has TRBV12-3 or TRBV12-4 and TRBJ2-2. The CDR3 totals 13 residues. The CDR3 spells CASGVTDYGELFF.

The chain carries TRBV7-8 and TRBJ1-6. The CDR3 is made up of 14 amino acids. Looked up from germline, CDR1 is SGHVS and CDR2 is FQNEAQ. The CDR3 here is CASSLLGKNSPLHF. The variable domain in full, completed from reference TRBV7-8 and TRBJ1-6, reads GAGVSQSPRYKVAKRGQDVALRCDPISGHVSLFWYQQALGQGPEFLTYFQNEAQLDKSGLPSDRFFAERPEGSVSTLKIQRTQQEDSAVYLCASSLLGKNSPLHFGNGTRLTVT.

This chain links TRBV15 with TRBJ2-1; the D call from TCRdb, TRBD1, cannot be confirmed without DNA. CDR1 is LNHNV, CDR2 YYDKDF, per germline (reference sequence). The CDR3 spans 15 residues. CDR3 protein: CATSVYRDRRNEQFF.

This chain uses TRBV6-5 with TRBJ2-1; TCRdb outputs TRBD2, but without DNA this stays unchecked. The CDR3 extends over 13 amino acids. CDR1 is MNHEY and CDR2 is SVGAGI in the germline V gene. CDR3: CASFSGRVNEQFF.

This CDR3 is CASTNGKGVFEQFF. The J gene is TRBJ2-1, the V gene TRBV6-2 or TRBV6-3; the D call from TCRdb, TRBD1, cannot be confirmed without DNA. The CDR3 is 14 amino acids. The germline gives CDR1 MNHEY, CDR2 SVGEGT.

The rearrangement joins TRBV29-1 to TRBJ2-3; TCRdb names TRBD2, which stays unverified in the absence of DNA. This CDR3 has 16 residues. Germline values: CDR1 SQVTM, CDR2 ANQGSEA. CDR3 protein: CSVLTGTSGSTDTQYF.

This chain links TRBV5-1 with TRBJ2-1; TCRdb indicates TRBD2, and absent DNA this call remains unverified. CDR1 SGHRS and CDR2 YFSETQ come from the germline V gene. This CDR3 comprises 19 residues. CDR3 in amino acids: CASYLAGGMSLPSYNEQFF.

J is TRBJ2-7 and V is TRBV6-2 or TRBV6-3; TCRdb's D call, TRBD2, is unchecked because there is no DNA. Germline CDR1 and CDR2: MNHEY and SVGEGT. The CDR3 loop spans 12 amino acids. The CDR3 sequence is CASGRPMVEQYF.

The chain joins TRBV11-2 to TRBJ1-1; TCRdb selects TRBD1, and the lack of DNA leaves this call unchecked. The CDR3 extends over 14 amino acids. CDR1 is SGHAT and CDR2 is FQNNGV in the germline V gene. The CDR3 loop is CASSARQGEPEAFF.

The CDR3 is CASSQAGGDTQYF. This chain links TRBV3-1 with TRBJ2-3; TCRdb's D gene call, TRBD2, goes unchecked for lack of DNA. CDR3 length: 13 residues. Looked up from germline, CDR1 is LGHDT and CDR2 is YNNKEL (reference sequence).

V gene TRBV27 combines with J gene TRBJ2-2. The CDR3 is made up of 13 amino acids. CDR1 is MNHEY and CDR2 is SMNVEV in the germline V gene (reference sequence). CDR3 amino acids: CASSLSHTGELFF.

CDR3 sequence: CASKLAGVPSYNEQFF. The gene calls are TRBV5-1 and TRBJ2-1; the D gene TCRdb calls, TRBD2, cannot be checked with no DNA. CDR3 size: 16 residues. Germline V gene sequence: CDR1 SGHRS, CDR2 YFSETQ.

This sequence joins TRBV5-1 and TRBJ2-2; the D call of TRBD1 rests on TCRdb alone, since no DNA is present to check it. Germline values: CDR1 SGHRS, CDR2 YFSETQ. There are 18 residues in the CDR3. The CDR3 reads CASSSTPPGNTNTGELFF. Full variable domain (missing parts from reference TRBV5-1 and TRBJ2-2): KAGVTQTPRYLIKTRGQQVTLSCSPISGHRSVSWYQQTPGQGLQFLFEYFSETQRNKGNFPGRFSGRQFSNSRSEMNVSTLELGDSALYLCASSSTPPGNTNTGELFFGEGSRLTVL.

CDR3 in amino acids: CAISESVAAGAYNEQFF. The chain carries TRBV10-3 and TRBJ2-1; TCRdb gives TRBD1 as the D gene, but with no DNA this cannot be confirmed. From germline, CDR1 is ENHRY and CDR2 SYGVKD. The CDR3 is made up of 17 amino acids.

The rearrangement links TRBV20-1 to TRBJ2-5; the TRBD1 assignment by TCRdb is unverifiable without DNA. CDR1 DFQATT and CDR2 SNEGSKA come from the germline V gene (reference sequence). The CDR3 has 17 residues. CDR3 amino acids: CSARRDGAGGFQETQYF.

The CDR3 spells CASSPNGEGPTMNTEAFF. V usage is TRBV18 and J usage is TRBJ1-1. This CDR3 has 18 residues. Germline assignment: CDR1 KGHSH and CDR2 LQKENI.